This is a list of T cell receptor beta chains from one sample in a study of PD-1 blockade in classical Hodgkin lymphoma. Profiled with immunoSEQ multiplex PCR; TCRdb holds only in-frame clones, not every one. This sample has around 28,000 clones, with roughly three quarters found just once. The specimen was peripheral blood mononuclear cells (PBMCs), collected before the second cycle of nivolumab. Receptor source: a human donor with classical Hodgkin lymphoma. Each CDR3 is given with its conserved first and last residue. The order of the fields is J gene, clone size, D gene, V gene, CDR3 protein, CDR3 DNA. D genes are given only for firm matches. Some rows mark clone size as missing; the rest say once, few, many or name a class of expanded clone.

j_gene: TRBJ2-3; abundance: NA; d_gene: TRBD2; v_gene: TRBV6-5; CDR3aa: CASSYSGGGLGDTQYF; CDR3nt: TGTGCCAGCAGTTACTCTGGGGGAGGGCTTGGAGATACGCAGTATTTT
j_gene: TRBJ2-3; abundance: NA; d_gene: TRBD2; v_gene: TRBV2; CDR3aa: CASSELAVTDTQYF; CDR3nt: TGTGCCAGCAGTGAACTAGCGGTCACAGATACGCAGTATTTT
j_gene: TRBJ1-3; abundance: NA; d_gene: NA; v_gene: TRBV19; CDR3aa: CASYAPAISGNTIYF; CDR3nt: TGTGCCAGTTATGCCCCAGCAATCTCTGGAAACACCATATATTTT
j_gene: TRBJ2-3; abundance: many; d_gene: NA; v_gene: TRBV5-1; CDR3aa: CASTSLSRDTQYF; CDR3nt: TGCGCCAGCACCTCACTGTCGAGGGATACGCAGTATTTT
j_gene: TRBJ1-1; abundance: NA; d_gene: NA; v_gene: TRBV21-1; CDR3aa: CASSRRGEAFF; CDR3nt: TGTGCCAGCAGCAGAAGGGGTGAAGCTTTCTTT
j_gene: TRBJ1-6; abundance: few; d_gene: NA; v_gene: TRBV19; CDR3aa: CASSTLDNSSPLHF; CDR3nt: TGTGCCAGTAGTACGTTGGACAATAGTTCACCCCTCCACTTT
j_gene: TRBJ1-5; abundance: NA; d_gene: NA; v_gene: TRBV30; CDR3aa: CAWSQGSDQPQHF; CDR3nt: TGTGCCTGGAGTCAGGGGTCGGATCAGCCCCAGCATTTT
j_gene: TRBJ1-3; abundance: many; d_gene: NA; v_gene: TRBV6-1; CDR3aa: CASSGGGNTIYF; CDR3nt: TGTGCCAGCAGTGGAGGAGGAAACACCATATATTTT
j_gene: TRBJ1-1; abundance: once; d_gene: NA; v_gene: TRBV11-2; CDR3aa: CASSSGIRSNTEAFF; CDR3nt: TGTGCCAGCAGCTCGGGAATTCGATCGAACACTGAAGCTTTCTTT
j_gene: TRBJ2-3; abundance: NA; d_gene: NA; v_gene: TRBV5-1; CDR3aa: CASSLVGGATQDTQYF; CDR3nt: TGCGCCAGCAGCTTGGTAGGGGGGGCGACCCAAGATACGCAGTATTTT
j_gene: TRBJ2-1; abundance: NA; d_gene: TRBD1; v_gene: TRBV5-6; CDR3aa: CASSLVGQGNRNEQFF; CDR3nt: TGTGCCAGCAGCTTGGTTGGACAGGGGAATCGAAATGAGCAGTTCTTC
j_gene: TRBJ2-5; abundance: few; d_gene: NA; v_gene: TRBV7-9; CDR3aa: CASSFNMRTQYF; CDR3nt: TGTGCCAGCAGCTTTAATATGCGGACCCAGTACTTC
j_gene: TRBJ2-5; abundance: NA; d_gene: NA; v_gene: TRBV10-3; CDR3aa: CAISESVETQYF; CDR3nt: TGTGCCATCAGTGAGTCGGTGGAGACCCAGTACTTC
j_gene: TRBJ2-1; abundance: NA; d_gene: TRBD2; v_gene: TRBV28; CDR3aa: CATSGRIINEQFF; CDR3nt: TGTGCCACCAGCGGGAGGATTATCAATGAGCAGTTCTTC